This TCR beta chain is from a study of PD-1 blockade in classical Hodgkin lymphoma. Study in general: The nivolumab dose that patients received was 3 mg/kg, given intravenously every 2 weeks.

The CDR3 has 16 amino acids. V was shortened by 8 bases and J by 6 bases, with 25 bases between the two germline ends. Germline V gene data show CDR1 as SNHLY and CDR2 as FYNNEI. Each and every patient relapsed after autologous stem cell transplantation, and patients got differing brentuximab vedotin exposure. Complete response, partial response or progressive disease was each patient's best response. Here immunoSEQ multiplex PCR was the method, and the copy in TCRdb shows in-frame clones only, minus some. The repertoire holds some 60,000 clones, about 88% seen once, with 9% to 10% in the top ten. Findings and caveats of the study: Complete responders matched newly diagnosed patients in baseline diversity. Patients who initiated nivolumab within 1 year of ASCT were excluded.

Details on this clone: Its specificity is unknown.

The starting material was peripheral blood mononuclear cells (PBMCs), obtained at baseline. The chain links TRBV2 to TRBJ1-1; TRBD1 is a possible D gene (5 bases). The receptor was isolated from a human donor with classical Hodgkin lymphoma. CDR3 protein: CASGGNQGPFGPEAFF. DNA for the CDR3: TGTGCCAGCGGAGGAAACCAGGGACCGTTTGGTCCTGAAGCTTTCTTT.